Listed below are T cell receptor beta chains from one sample, sequenced in a study of blood T cell repertoires in COVID-19. Profiled with immunoSEQ multiplex PCR; TCRdb holds only in-frame clones, not every one. The table has roughly 310,000 clones, 88% seen once; the top ten hold 3% to 4%. The source material was peripheral blood. Receptor source: a woman aged 45-65 years with active or convalescent COVID-19. Each CDR3 is given with its conserved first and last residue. The order of the fields is CDR3 length, D gene, V gene, clone size, J gene, CDR3 DNA, CDR3 protein. D genes are given only for firm matches. Size is omitted from some rows. Given values are once, few, many or a class for expanded clones.

len: 13; d_gene: -; v_gene: TRBV4-3; abundance: once; j_gene: TRBJ1-2; CDR3nt: TGCGCCAGCAGCCAAGGGCTTTCCTATGGCTACACCTTC; CDR3aa: CASSQGLSYGYTF
len: 18; d_gene: TRBD1; v_gene: TRBV4-1; abundance: -; j_gene: TRBJ1-6; CDR3nt: TGCGCCAGCAGCCCCCTTGGGGTCGGGAGACAGGGTTCTAGGTCCCTCCACTTT; CDR3aa: CASSPLGVGRQGSRSLHF
len: 16; d_gene: -; v_gene: TRBV6-2/TRBV6-3; abundance: -; j_gene: TRBJ1-5; CDR3nt: TGTGCCAGCAGTTACGGGGGCGCCCTTATCAATCAGCCCCAGCATTTT; CDR3aa: CASSYGGALINQPQHF
len: 12; d_gene: -; v_gene: TRBV6-1; abundance: -; j_gene: TRBJ1-4; CDR3nt: TGTGCCAGCAGATACAGTAATGAAAAACTGTTTTTT; CDR3aa: CASRYSNEKLFF
len: 16; d_gene: -; v_gene: TRBV2; abundance: -; j_gene: TRBJ1-2; CDR3nt: TGTGCCAGCAGGAGTACTGGGTACAGTATTAACTATGGCTACACCTTC; CDR3aa: CASRSTGYSINYGYTF
len: 15; d_gene: TRBD2; v_gene: TRBV9; abundance: once; j_gene: TRBJ2-5; CDR3nt: TGTGCCAGCAGCGTGACCCTAGCGGGGAAAGAGACCCAGTACTTC; CDR3aa: CASSVTLAGKETQYF
len: 13; d_gene: -; v_gene: TRBV4-3; abundance: -; j_gene: TRBJ2-7; CDR3nt: TGCGCCAGCAGCCTTAATAGGGGGTACGAGCAGTACTTC; CDR3aa: CASSLNRGYEQYF
len: 13; d_gene: -; v_gene: TRBV3-1/TRBV3-2; abundance: -; j_gene: TRBJ2-1; CDR3nt: TGTGCCAGCAGCCCGAGGGCGGGAATTGAGCAGTTCTTC; CDR3aa: CASSPRAGIEQFF
len: 17; d_gene: TRBD2; v_gene: TRBV7-6; abundance: -; j_gene: TRBJ2-1; CDR3nt: TGTGCCAGCAGCAAAATTCGACTAGCGCAAAGCCTCAATGAGCAGTTCTTC; CDR3aa: CASSKIRLAQSLNEQFF
len: 15; d_gene: TRBD2; v_gene: TRBV27; abundance: -; j_gene: TRBJ2-7; CDR3nt: TGTGCCAGCAGTGCTGACGGGAGGAGCTCCTACGAGCAGTACTTC; CDR3aa: CASSADGRSSYEQYF
len: 14; d_gene: TRBD2; v_gene: TRBV5-1; abundance: -; j_gene: TRBJ2-5; CDR3nt: TGCGCCAGCAGCAGCGGGACTCCCCCTGAGACCCAGTACTTC; CDR3aa: CASSSGTPPETQYF
len: 13; d_gene: TRBD1; v_gene: TRBV27; abundance: -; j_gene: TRBJ1-5; CDR3nt: TGTGCCGGAGGGACAGTGAGCAATCAGCCCCAGCATTTT; CDR3aa: CAGGTVSNQPQHF
len: 14; d_gene: -; v_gene: TRBV7-2; abundance: -; j_gene: TRBJ1-2; CDR3nt: TGTGCCAGCAGCTTATCAGGGGACGACTATGGCTACACCTTC; CDR3aa: CASSLSGDDYGYTF
len: 13; d_gene: -; v_gene: TRBV5-6; abundance: -; j_gene: TRBJ1-1; CDR3nt: TGTGCCAGCACGGGACAAGGGAACACTGAAGCTTTCTTT; CDR3aa: CASTGQGNTEAFF
len: 15; d_gene: TRBD2; v_gene: TRBV18; abundance: -; j_gene: TRBJ2-1; CDR3nt: TGTGCCAGCTCACCGGCTAGCGGGGGGGCGCATGAGCAGTTCTTC; CDR3aa: CASSPASGGAHEQFF
len: 15; d_gene: -; v_gene: TRBV7-2; abundance: -; j_gene: TRBJ2-7; CDR3nt: TGTGCCAGCAGCTCCAGGTACTCGAGCTCCTACGAGCAGTACTTC; CDR3aa: CASSSRYSSSYEQYF
len: 14; d_gene: -; v_gene: TRBV30; abundance: -; j_gene: TRBJ1-2; CDR3nt: TGTGCCTGGAGTGTACACGGGGGTGACTATGGCTACACCTTC; CDR3aa: CAWSVHGGDYGYTF
len: 10; d_gene: -; v_gene: TRBV14; abundance: -; j_gene: TRBJ1-6; CDR3nt: TGTGCGACGGGTGATTCACCCCTCCACTTT; CDR3aa: CATGDSPLHF
len: 16; d_gene: -; v_gene: TRBV14; abundance: -; j_gene: TRBJ2-2; CDR3nt: TGTGCCAGCAGCCAAGTCTATCCGGGGAACACCGGGGAGCTGTTTTTT; CDR3aa: CASSQVYPGNTGELFF
len: 15; d_gene: TRBD1; v_gene: TRBV19; abundance: -; j_gene: TRBJ1-2; CDR3nt: TGTGCCAGTAGTATAGTCGGGACAGGGGGCGTTGGCTACACCTTC; CDR3aa: CASSIVGTGGVGYTF
len: 15; d_gene: -; v_gene: TRBV11-2; abundance: -; j_gene: TRBJ1-2; CDR3nt: TGTGCCAGCAGCTTAGAGGAGACAGGTCTCTATGGCTACACCTTC; CDR3aa: CASSLEETGLYGYTF
len: 15; d_gene: TRBD1; v_gene: TRBV19; abundance: -; j_gene: TRBJ1-5; CDR3nt: TGTGCCAGTACCTTACTTGGACAGGGGAATCAGCCCCAGCATTTT; CDR3aa: CASTLLGQGNQPQHF
len: 13; d_gene: TRBD2; v_gene: TRBV7-2; abundance: -; j_gene: TRBJ2-3; CDR3nt: TGTGCCAGCAGACATTCTAGCGGGGAGACGCAGTATTTT; CDR3aa: CASRHSSGETQYF
len: 15; d_gene: TRBD2; v_gene: TRBV7-2; abundance: -; j_gene: TRBJ2-1; CDR3nt: TGTGCCAGCAGCTTAGTTCAGCGGCGGGAGAGGGAGCAGTTCTTC; CDR3aa: CASSLVQRREREQFF
len: 16; d_gene: TRBD2; v_gene: TRBV5-1; abundance: -; j_gene: TRBJ2-5; CDR3nt: TGCGCCAGCAGCTCTGGGGTCGGGGGGGCCAGGAAGACCCAGTACTTC; CDR3aa: CASSSGVGGARKTQYF
len: 14; d_gene: -; v_gene: TRBV20-1; abundance: -; j_gene: TRBJ1-1; CDR3nt: TGCAGTGCTAGTCAATCATCAGGGGTTACTGAAGCTTTCTTT; CDR3aa: CSASQSSGVTEAFF
len: 12; d_gene: -; v_gene: TRBV30; abundance: -; j_gene: TRBJ1-2; CDR3nt: TGTGCCTGGAGGCGCGACAGCTATGGCTACACCTTC; CDR3aa: CAWRRDSYGYTF
len: 14; d_gene: TRBD1; v_gene: TRBV18; abundance: -; j_gene: TRBJ1-2; CDR3nt: TGTGCCAGCTCACCACGAGAGGGGGCGGATGGCTACACCTTC; CDR3aa: CASSPREGADGYTF
len: 15; d_gene: -; v_gene: TRBV11-2; abundance: -; j_gene: TRBJ1-3; CDR3nt: TGTGCCAGCAGCACCCGTCCAGGGTCTGGAAACACCATATATTTT; CDR3aa: CASSTRPGSGNTIYF
len: 15; d_gene: TRBD2; v_gene: TRBV7-3; abundance: -; j_gene: TRBJ2-7; CDR3nt: TGTGCCAGCAGCGAATTAGCGGGGTCGGTCTACGAGCAGTACTTC; CDR3aa: CASSELAGSVYEQYF